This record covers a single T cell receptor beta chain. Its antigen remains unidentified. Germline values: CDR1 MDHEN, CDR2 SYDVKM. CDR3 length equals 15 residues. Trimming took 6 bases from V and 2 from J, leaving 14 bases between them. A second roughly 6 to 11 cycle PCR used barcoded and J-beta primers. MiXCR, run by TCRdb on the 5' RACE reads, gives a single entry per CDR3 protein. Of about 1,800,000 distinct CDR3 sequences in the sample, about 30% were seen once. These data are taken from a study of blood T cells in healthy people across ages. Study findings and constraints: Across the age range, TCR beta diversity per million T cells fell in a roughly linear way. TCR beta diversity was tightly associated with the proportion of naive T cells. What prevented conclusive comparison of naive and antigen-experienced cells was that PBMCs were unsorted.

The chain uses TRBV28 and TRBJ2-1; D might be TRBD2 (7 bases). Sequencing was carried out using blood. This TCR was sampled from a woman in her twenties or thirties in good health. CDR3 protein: CASSTTGGPYNEQFF. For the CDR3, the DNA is TGTGCCAGCAGCACGACCGGGGGGCCCTACAATGAGCAGTTCTTC.